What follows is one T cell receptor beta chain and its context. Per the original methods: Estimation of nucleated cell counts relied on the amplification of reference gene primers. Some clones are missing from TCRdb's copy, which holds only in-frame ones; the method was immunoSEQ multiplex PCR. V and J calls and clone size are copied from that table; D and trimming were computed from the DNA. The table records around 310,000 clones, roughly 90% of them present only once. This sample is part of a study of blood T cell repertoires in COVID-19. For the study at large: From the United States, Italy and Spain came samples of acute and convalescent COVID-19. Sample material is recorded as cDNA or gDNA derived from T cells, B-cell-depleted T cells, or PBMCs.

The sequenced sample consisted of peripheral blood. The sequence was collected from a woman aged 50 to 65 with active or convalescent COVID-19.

This chain's CDR3 is CASSSGVPGQNLEKLFF. As DNA, the CDR3 is TGTGCCAGCAGCTCGGGGGTCCCGGGACAGAACTTAGAAAAACTGTTTTTT. This chain joins TRBV9 and TRBJ1-4; 7 nucleotides match TRBD1. With V trimmed by 4 bases and J by 8 bases, 17 bases remained unmatched. Per the germline V gene, CDR1 is SGDLS and CDR2 is YYNGEE. This CDR3 region has 17 residues. The whole variable domain, filled in from reference TRBV9 and TRBJ1-4, reads DSGVTQTPKHLITATGQRVTLRCSPRSGDLSVYWYQQSLDQGLQFLIQYYNGEERAKGNILERFSAQQFPDLHSELNLSSLELGDSALYFCASSSGVPGQNLEKLFFGSGTQLSVL.